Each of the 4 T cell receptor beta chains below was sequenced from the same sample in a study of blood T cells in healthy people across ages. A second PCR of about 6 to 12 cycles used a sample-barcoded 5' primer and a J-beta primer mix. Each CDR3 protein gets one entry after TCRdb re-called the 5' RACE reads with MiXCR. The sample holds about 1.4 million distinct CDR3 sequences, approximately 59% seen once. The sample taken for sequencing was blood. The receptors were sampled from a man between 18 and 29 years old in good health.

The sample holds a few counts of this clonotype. DNA for the CDR3: TGTGCCAGCAGCCAAGCGGGCGGTCGAAATAGGGCTTTCTTT. This codes for CASSQAGGRNRAFF. This chain connects TRBV4-2 to TRBJ1-1; D unclear. The CDR3 loop spans 14 amino acids. Germline V gene lookup returns CDR1 LGHNA and CDR2 YNFKEQ. V was cut by 1 base and J by 11 bases, with 17 bases left in between.

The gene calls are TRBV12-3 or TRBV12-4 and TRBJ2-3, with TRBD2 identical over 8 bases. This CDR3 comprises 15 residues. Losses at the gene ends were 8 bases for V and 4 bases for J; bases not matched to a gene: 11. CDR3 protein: CASGLAGFNPDTQYF. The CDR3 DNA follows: TGTGCCAGCGGCTTAGCGGGGTTTAACCCAGATACGCAGTATTTT.

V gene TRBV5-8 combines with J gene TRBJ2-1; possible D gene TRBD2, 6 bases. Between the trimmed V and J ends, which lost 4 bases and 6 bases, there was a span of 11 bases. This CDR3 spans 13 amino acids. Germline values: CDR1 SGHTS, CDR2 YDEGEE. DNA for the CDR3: TGTGCCAGCAGCGGACCGACTAGCAATGAGCAGTTCTTC. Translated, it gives CASSGPTSNEQFF.

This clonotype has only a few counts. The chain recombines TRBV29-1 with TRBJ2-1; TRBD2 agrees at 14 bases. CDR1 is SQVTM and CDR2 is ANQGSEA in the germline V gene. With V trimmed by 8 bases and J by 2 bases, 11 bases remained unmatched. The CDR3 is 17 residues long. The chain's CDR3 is CSLMGLAGVETYNEQFF. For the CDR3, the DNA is TGCAGCCTAATGGGACTAGCGGGAGTAGAAACCTACAATGAGCAGTTCTTC.